This TCR beta chain was profiled in a study of response to subunit inactivated influenza vaccine. Study conclusions and caveats: Few additional T cells are recruited per seasonal influenza vaccination, authors suggested.

MiXCR, run by TCRdb on the RT-PCR reads, gives a single entry per CDR3 protein. The sample includes 650,000 to 850,000 distinct CDR3 sequences, more than 11% of them seen just once. Concerning this clonotype itself: Its cognate antigen is unknown.

Trimming took off 6 bases at V and 10 bases at J, with 19 bases between the two ends. This CDR3 has 14 residues. In germline, CDR1 is SGHNT, CDR2 YENEEA. V gene TRBV11-3 combines with J gene TRBJ2-1, with D possibly matching TRBD2 (5 bases). This specimen consisted of PBMCs from blood, obtained around 14 days before vaccination. This clonotype originated in a man between 50 and 59 years old who received an inactivated influenza vaccine. The DNA of the CDR3 is TGTGCCAGCAGTCGGACTTATACCGTTGGAGAGCAGTTCTTC. Translated: CASSRTYTVGEQFF.